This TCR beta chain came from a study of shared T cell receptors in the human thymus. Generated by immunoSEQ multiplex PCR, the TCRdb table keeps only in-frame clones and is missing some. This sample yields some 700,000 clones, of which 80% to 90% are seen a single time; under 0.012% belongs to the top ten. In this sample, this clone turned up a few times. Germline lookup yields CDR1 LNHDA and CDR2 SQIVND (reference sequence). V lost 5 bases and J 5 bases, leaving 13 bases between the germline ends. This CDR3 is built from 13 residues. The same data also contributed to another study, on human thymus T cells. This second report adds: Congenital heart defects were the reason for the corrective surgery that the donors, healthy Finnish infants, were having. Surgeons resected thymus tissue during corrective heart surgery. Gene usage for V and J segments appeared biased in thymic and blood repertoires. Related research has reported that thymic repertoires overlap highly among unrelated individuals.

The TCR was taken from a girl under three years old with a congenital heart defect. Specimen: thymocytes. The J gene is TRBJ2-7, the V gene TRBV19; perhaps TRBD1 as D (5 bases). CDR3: CASSAPGIDEQYF. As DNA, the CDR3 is TGTGCCAGTAGTGCCCCAGGGATCGACGAGCAGTACTTC.